The 27 T cell receptor beta chains below were found in one sample sequenced in a study of blood T cell repertoires in COVID-19. Generated by immunoSEQ multiplex PCR, the TCRdb table keeps only in-frame clones and is missing some. The data show about 350,000 clones, with about 89% seen just once and approximately 5% held by the top ten. Material for sequencing was PBMCs or T cells enriched from blood (not recorded which). All receptors derive from a woman aged 30 to 39 who had recovered from COVID-19.

The chain is built from TRBV28 and TRBJ2-7, with 7 bases that match TRBD1. The germline V gene has CDR1 MDHEN and CDR2 SYDVKM. Trimming removed 6 bases from V and 0 bases from J; junction bases left unmatched: 8. The CDR3 is made up of 15 amino acids. CDR3 sequence: CASRATGTVSYEQYF. The CDR3 DNA reads TGTGCCAGCAGAGCAACCGGGACAGTCTCCTACGAGCAGTACTTC. Full variable domain (missing parts from reference TRBV28 and TRBJ2-7): DVKVTQSSRYLVKRTGEKVFLECVQDMDHENMFWYRQDPGLGLRLIYFSYDVKMKEKGDIPEGYSVSREKKERFSLILESASTNQTSMYLCASRATGTVSYEQYFGPGTRLTVT.

This chain joins TRBV30 and TRBJ2-5, with TRBD1 as a possible D gene (7 bases). This CDR3 has 15 amino acids. The V gene lost 3 bases and the J gene lost 2 bases, with 16 bases spanning the gap. Germline V gene data show CDR1 as GTSNPN and CDR2 as SVGIG (reference sequence). The CDR3 bases are TGTGCCTGGAGGGGGGGAACAGGGGTACAAGAGACCCAGTACTTC. This sequence encodes CAWRGGTGVQETQYF.

This chain links TRBV5-1 with TRBJ1-6; 8 bases match TRBD1. The CDR3 consists of 16 residues. V lost 0 bases, J lost 9 bases, and 8 bases stayed unmatched. CDR1 and CDR2 from the germline V gene are SGHRS and YFSETQ. The CDR3 reads CASSLVGTGGGSPLHF. As DNA, the CDR3 is TGCGCCAGCAGCTTGGTCGGGACAGGTGGGGGTTCACCCCTCCACTTT. The whole variable domain, remainder taken from reference TRBV5-1 and TRBJ1-6, is KAGVTQTPRYLIKTRGQQVTLSCSPISGHRSVSWYQQTPGQGLQFLFEYFSETQRNKGNFPGRFSGRQFSNSRSEMNVSTLELGDSALYLCASSLVGTGGGSPLHFGNGTRLTVT.

This sequence joins TRBV7-9 and TRBJ2-1, with TRBD2 matching over 8 bases. The V gene end was trimmed by 5 bases and the J gene end by 0 bases; junction bases not matched to a gene: 15. The CDR3 contains 19 residues. Germline V gene data show CDR1 as SEHNR and CDR2 as FQNEAQ (reference sequence). The CDR3 spells CASSQARASGTSSYNEQFF. The CDR3 nucleotides read TGTGCCAGCAGCCAAGCCCGGGCGTCAGGGACTAGCTCCTACAATGAGCAGTTCTTC.

The CDR3 protein is CAISGEGSTEAFF. As DNA, the CDR3 is TGTGCCATCAGTGGTGAGGGAAGCACTGAAGCTTTCTTT. This chain uses TRBV10-3 with TRBJ1-1; the D is unclear. This CDR3 comprises 13 residues. Germline CDR1 reads ENHRY; CDR2 reads SYGVKD. V lost 4 bases and J 4 bases, leaving 10 bases between the germline ends.

The rearrangement joins TRBV6-5 to TRBJ2-1, with D possibly matching TRBD2 (6 bases). V lost 5 bases, J lost 9 bases, and 20 bases lay in between. Germline values: CDR1 MNHEY, CDR2 SVGAGI. The CDR3 spans 15 residues. The CDR3 here is CASSNGAGGTGEQFF. The CDR3 DNA reads as TGTGCCAGCAGTAACGGGGCCGGAGGGACCGGTGAGCAGTTCTTC.

This clone was seen a handful of times. V is TRBV27 and J is TRBJ1-6; D may be TRBD1 (6 bases). Germline lookup yields CDR1 MNHEY and CDR2 SMNVEV (reference sequence). The length of the CDR3 is 14 residues. Between the trimmed V and J ends, which lost 5 bases and 10 bases, there was a span of 15 bases. CDR3 sequence: CASSTTGLGSPLHF. CDR3 coding DNA: TGTGCCAGCAGTACGACAGGTTTGGGATCACCCCTCCACTTT.

The V and J genes are TRBV6-5 and TRBJ1-2; D might be TRBD1 (5 bases). V gave up 2 bases and J gave up 3 bases, with 10 bases separating them. This CDR3 is 14 amino acids long. Germline V lookup: CDR1 MNHEY, CDR2 SVGAGI. The CDR3, as DNA: TGTGCCAGCAGTTACGGGGCCCCTGACTATGGCTACACCTTC. Protein sequence: CASSYGAPDYGYTF.

J is TRBJ1-1 and V is TRBV7-9; weak D call: TRBD1 (6 bases). V shed 10 bases and J shed 6 bases, with 12 bases lying between them. CDR3 length equals 11 residues. Germline CDR1 and CDR2: SEHNR and FQNEAQ (reference sequence). CDR3 bases: TGTGCCACCAACCCAGGGGCTGAAGCTTTCTTT. Translated, it gives CATNPGAEAFF.

This chain uses TRBV18 with TRBJ1-1; D gene uncertain. Per the germline V gene, CDR1 is KGHSH and CDR2 is LQKENI. Trimming took 3 bases from V and 6 from J, leaving 17 bases between them. The CDR3 runs 15 residues. CDR3 in amino acids: CASSPVAGVGAEAFF. CDR3 coding DNA: TGTGCCAGCTCACCGGTGGCGGGTGTCGGGGCTGAAGCTTTCTTT.

The chain has TRBV28 and TRBJ1-4; 7 bases line up with TRBD1. J was trimmed by 0 bases and V by 7 bases; bases with no gene match: 11. CDR1 MDHEN and CDR2 SYDVKM come from the germline V gene. The CDR3 covers 17 residues. The DNA for the CDR3 is TGTGCCAGCAATTACCCGGGACAGCACACAACTAATGAAAAACTGTTTTTT. This codes for CASNYPGQHTTNEKLFF.

This clone was detected a few times. The CDR3 DNA reads as TGCGCCAGCAGCCAAGCCCGAACAGGGTGGGCCACTGAAGCTTTCTTT. Amino acids: CASSQARTGWATEAFF. The rearrangement joins TRBV4-1 to TRBJ1-1; maybe TRBD1 (6 bases). V was trimmed by 1 base and J by 4 bases, leaving 16 bases between them. This CDR3 region has 16 residues. Germline CDR1 is MGHRA and CDR2 is YSYEKL.

CDR3 residues: CASSPREDREDTQYF. The CDR3 nucleotides are TGCGCCAGCAGCCCCAGAGAAGACAGGGAAGATACGCAGTATTTT. The chain links TRBV4-1 to TRBJ2-3; 7 nucleotides agree with TRBD1. Germline lookup yields CDR1 MGHRA and CDR2 YSYEKL. This CDR3 spans 15 amino acids. V gave up 4 bases and J gave up 5 bases; unmatched junction bases: 9.

The V gene is TRBV3-1 (or the pseudogene TRBV3-2), the J gene TRBJ1-2, with a tentative D call TRBD1 (6 bases). This CDR3 is built from 15 residues. Trimming took 0 bases from V and 2 from J, leaving 10 bases between them. CDR1 LGHDT and CDR2 YNNKEL come from the germline V gene (reference sequence). CDR3 sequence: CASSQDGDTNYGYTF. CDR3 nucleotides: TGTGCCAGCAGCCAAGATGGGGACACGAACTATGGCTACACCTTC.

J is TRBJ2-2 and V is TRBV29-1, with D unresolved. Between the trimmed V and J ends, which lost 4 bases and 1 base, there was a span of 10 bases. The V gene's germline CDR1 is SQVTM and CDR2 ANQGSEA. The CDR3 contains 14 residues. The DNA of the CDR3 is TGCAGCGTTGTGCTCAGTTTGAACACCGGGGAGCTGTTTTTT. This encodes CSVVLSLNTGELFF.

This sequence joins TRBV28 and TRBJ1-2, with D unclear. The CDR3 extends over 13 amino acids. The germline V gene encodes CDR1 MDHEN and CDR2 SYDVKM. Trimming removed 7 bases at V and 2 bases at J, with 11 bases between. CDR3 DNA sequence: TGTGCCAGCACCGAGGGAGCCAACTATGGCTACACCTTC. Its protein is CASTEGANYGYTF.

This clone was seen just once. The gene calls are TRBV7-3 and TRBJ2-2; D gene uncertain. The V gene lost 1 base and the J gene lost 2 bases, with 5 bases spanning the gap. The germline gives CDR1 SGHTA, CDR2 FQGTGA. The CDR3 spans 14 residues. The CDR3 DNA follows: TGTGCCAGCAGCTTAATTAGTAACACCGGGGAGCTGTTTTTT. Protein: CASSLISNTGELFF.

The chain recombines TRBV27 with TRBJ1-5, with 7 positions matching TRBD1. The CDR3 runs 15 residues. The V and J ends lost 5 bases and 0 bases, in that order; junction bases with no gene match: 4. Germline loops: CDR1 MNHEY, CDR2 SMNVEV (reference sequence). Here the CDR3 DNA reads TGTGCCAGCAGTCCCACAGGGGTTAGCAATCAGCCCCAGCATTTT. Protein sequence: CASSPTGVSNQPQHF.

The chain recombines TRBV5-4 with TRBJ2-1; 12 bases line up with TRBD2. CDR1 is SGHNT, CDR2 YYREEE, per germline (reference sequence). Losses at the gene ends were 3 bases for V and 2 bases for J; bases not matched to a gene: 3. The CDR3 is 16 amino acids. The CDR3 sequence is CASSSRTSGAYNEQFF. The CDR3 DNA follows: TGTGCCAGCAGCTCCCGGACTAGCGGGGCCTACAATGAGCAGTTCTTC.

This sequence joins TRBV9 and TRBJ2-1, with 9 bases fitting TRBD2. J lost 5 bases, V lost 3 bases, and 6 bases had no gene match. Germline CDR1 is SGDLS and CDR2 is YYNGEE. The CDR3 sequence is 15 residues long. The CDR3 nucleotides are TGTGCCAGCAGCGCCAGACTAGCGGAGAACAATGAGCAGTTCTTC. Protein sequence: CASSARLAENNEQFF.

The J gene is TRBJ2-2, the V gene TRBV9; D perhaps matches TRBD2 (6 bases). Deletions cut 0 bases from V and 8 bases from J, with 8 bases between. This CDR3 contains 13 residues. Germline CDR1 is SGDLS and CDR2 is YYNGEE. This chain's CDR3 is CASSVAGRGELFF. CDR3 bases: TGTGCCAGCAGCGTAGCGGGGAGGGGGGAGCTGTTTTTT. Filled out from reference TRBV9 and TRBJ2-2, the complete variable domain reads DSGVTQTPKHLITATGQRVTLRCSPRSGDLSVYWYQQSLDQGLQFLIQYYNGEERAKGNILERFSAQQFPDLHSELNLSSLELGDSALYFCASSVAGRGELFFGEGSRLTVL.

This chain connects TRBV5-1 to TRBJ2-2; a weak D match, TRBD1 (5 bases). The V gene lost 4 bases and the J gene lost 1 base, with 14 bases spanning the gap. CDR3 length: 16 amino acids. The germline CDR1 and CDR2 sequences are SGHRS and YFSETQ. CDR3 in amino acids: CASSQRSDRNTGELFF. The DNA for the CDR3 is TGCGCCAGCAGCCAAAGATCCGACAGGAACACCGGGGAGCTGTTTTTT.

The chain uses TRBV4-3 and TRBJ2-7, with 8 bases aligning to TRBD2. The CDR3 contains 16 residues. V gave up 0 bases and J gave up 2 bases; unmatched junction bases: 6. Germline V gives CDR1 LGHNA, CDR2 YSLEER. The chain's CDR3 is CASSQDTSGGTYEQYF. In nucleotides, the CDR3 is TGCGCCAGCAGCCAAGATACCTCGGGGGGGACCTACGAGCAGTACTTC.

This clone was seen only a few times. The V call is TRBV27, the J call TRBJ1-4; D gene ambiguous. The CDR3 covers 13 residues. Germline V lookup: CDR1 MNHEY, CDR2 SMNVEV (reference sequence). V was shortened by 3 bases and J by 8 bases, with 10 bases between the two germline ends. The CDR3 nucleotides are TGTGCCAGCAGTTTTTCCGGGAACGAAAAACTGTTTTTT. This gives the protein CASSFSGNEKLFF. Using reference TRBV27 and TRBJ1-4 for the parts outside the CDR3, the full variable domain is EAQVTQNPRYLITVTGKKLTVTCSQNMNHEYMSWYRQDPGLGLRQIYYSMNVEVTDKGDVPEGYKVSRKEKRNFPLILESPSPNQTSLYFCASSFSGNEKLFFGSGTQLSVL.

CDR3 amino acids: CASSPDRIVYGYTF. CDR3 DNA: TGTGCCAGCTCACCAGACAGAATAGTCTATGGCTACACCTTC. This chain uses TRBV18 with TRBJ1-2; tentatively, D is TRBD1 (5 bases). This CDR3 has 14 residues. V gave up 2 bases and J gave up 4 bases, with 11 bases separating them. Germline V CDR1 and CDR2: KGHSH, LQKENI.

The chain is built from TRBV4-3 and TRBJ2-7; 7 bases map to TRBD1. CDR1 and CDR2 (germline): LGHNA, YSLEER. The CDR3 has 16 residues. The junction had 7 bases not matched to a gene; V was cut back by 1 base and J by 1 base. In DNA, the CDR3 is TGCGCCAGCAGCCAAGGGGCCTGGGACAGATCCTACGAGCAGTACTTC. As protein: CASSQGAWDRSYEQYF.

CDR3 residues: CASKSRPQQTDFQRYEQYF. CDR3 DNA sequence: TGCGCCAGCAAAAGCCGTCCTCAACAGACAGATTTCCAACGATACGAGCAGTACTTC. This rearrangement joins TRBV5-1 to TRBJ2-7; D is possibly TRBD1 (5 bases). CDR1 is SGHRS, CDR2 YFSETQ, per germline. Trimming took off 6 bases at V and 4 bases at J, with 32 bases between the two ends. The CDR3 spans 19 residues.